These 15 T cell receptor beta chains share one sample of origin, sequenced in a study of blood T cell repertoires in COVID-19. The assay was immunoSEQ multiplex PCR, and TCRdb's table has in-frame clones only and misses some. The table lists around 220,000 clones, more than 70% of them singletons, with under 2.5% in the top ten. Sequencing was carried out using peripheral blood. These receptors all stem from a woman in her forties who had recovered from COVID-19.

The chain couples TRBV7-2 to TRBJ2-7, with 11 bases fitting TRBD2. The V gene end was trimmed by 5 bases and the J gene end by 2 bases; junction bases not matched to a gene: 14. CDR1 and CDR2 from the germline V gene are SGHTA and FQGNSA. The CDR3 covers 18 residues. DNA of the CDR3: TGTGCCAGCAGCCCCCGGCTAGCGGGGGGCATTATTGCCTACGAGCAGTACTTC. Encoded protein: CASSPRLAGGIIAYEQYF. The variable domain in full, completed from reference TRBV7-2 and TRBJ2-7, reads GAGVSQSPSNKVTEKGKDVELRCDPISGHTALYWYRQSLGQGLEFLIYFQGNSAPDKSGLPSDRFSAERTGGSVSTLTIQRTQQEDSAVYLCASSPRLAGGIIAYEQYFGPGTRLTVT.

The genes are TRBV27 and TRBJ1-6; tentatively, D is TRBD1 (6 bases). The CDR3 contains 14 residues. In germline, CDR1 is MNHEY, CDR2 SMNVEV (reference sequence). V was cut by 5 bases and J by 6 bases, with 11 bases left in between. The CDR3 protein is CASSVGQSNSPLHF. The CDR3 coding sequence is TGTGCCAGCAGTGTAGGACAGTCTAATTCACCCCTCCACTTT.

The J gene is TRBJ1-4, the V gene TRBV21-1. TRBV21-1 is classified as a pseudogene. This CDR3 has 15 amino acids. CDR3 region: CASSEAGPAGEKLFF. For the CDR3, the DNA is TGTGCCAGCAGCGAGGCGGGCCCCGCGGGTGAAAAACTGTTTTTT.

The rearrangement uses TRBV6-5 and TRBJ2-7; TRBD1 matches 10 bases. Looked up from germline, CDR1 is MNHEY and CDR2 is SVGAGI. With V trimmed by 6 bases and J by 2 bases, 7 bases remained unmatched. The CDR3 totals 15 residues. CDR3 residues: CASRPPGTGAYEQYF. For the CDR3, the DNA is TGTGCCAGCAGGCCACCCGGGACAGGGGCCTACGAGCAGTACTTC.

The chain is built from TRBV11-3 and TRBJ2-1, with D hard to call. In germline, CDR1 is SGHNT, CDR2 YENEEA. V lost 1 base and J lost 4, with 14 bases in between. CDR3 length: 16 amino acids. CDR3 amino acids: CASSLGPSVRYNEQFF. Here the CDR3 DNA reads TGTGCCAGCAGCTTAGGCCCCTCCGTTAGATACAATGAGCAGTTCTTC.

This chain links TRBV2 with TRBJ1-4; maybe TRBD1 (5 bases). The CDR3 has 13 amino acids. Trimming left V 3 bases short and J 7 bases short, with 9 bases between. The germline V gene encodes CDR1 SNHLY and CDR2 FYNNEI. CDR3 sequence: CASSEGRREKLFF. The CDR3, as DNA: TGTGCCAGCAGTGAGGGGCGCCGTGAAAAACTGTTTTTT.

The chain joins TRBV7-2 to TRBJ2-1, with 13 nucleotides matching TRBD2. V dropped 4 bases and J dropped 7; count of bases not matched to a gene: 10. The CDR3 consists of 17 residues. Germline values: CDR1 SGHTA, CDR2 FQGNSA. CDR3 residues: CASSSRVGLAGANEQFF. CDR3 in DNA: TGTGCCAGCAGCTCCCGGGTTGGACTAGCGGGAGCGAATGAGCAGTTCTTC.

V is TRBV19 and J is TRBJ1-2; 11 bases are shared with TRBD1. In germline, CDR1 is LNHDA, CDR2 SQIVND (reference sequence). The CDR3 loop spans 15 amino acids. J lost 4 bases, V lost 3 bases, and 4 bases had no gene match. CDR3 sequence reads: CASSIRDRGAYGYTF. The CDR3 region has the DNA TGTGCCAGTAGTATCAGGGACAGGGGGGCCTATGGCTACACCTTC.

The CDR3 coding sequence is TGTGCCAGTAGTTCTCTAGCGGGAGGGTACTACGAGCAGTACTTC. Amino acids: CASSSLAGGYYEQYF. The V call is TRBV19, the J call TRBJ2-7; 12 bases align to TRBD2. Germline CDR1 is LNHDA and CDR2 is SQIVND (reference sequence). This CDR3 is 15 amino acids long. Germline trimming cut 5 bases from V and 3 bases from J; bases unmatched to any gene: 5.

The gene calls are TRBV7-3 and TRBJ2-7; 9 nucleotides line up with TRBD1. V lost 1 base to trimming and J lost 4 bases; unmatched junction nucleotides: 8. Germline V CDR1 and CDR2: SGHTA, FQGTGA. This CDR3 comprises 16 residues. The CDR3 nucleotides are TGTGCCAGCAGCTTAAGCGCCGGGACAGGGCAGTACGAGCAGTACTTC. As protein: CASSLSAGTGQYEQYF.

The genes are TRBV24-1 and TRBJ2-5; no clear D. Looked up from germline, CDR1 is KGHDR and CDR2 is SFDVKD. V gave up 0 bases and J gave up 4 bases, with 11 bases separating them. This CDR3 has 15 residues. This CDR3 reads CATSDLFTSGETQYF. The CDR3 DNA sequence: TGTGCCACCAGTGATTTGTTCACCTCCGGAGAGACCCAGTACTTC.

This clone has just one count. The rearrangement uses TRBV9 and TRBJ2-3, with 11 positions matching TRBD2. Germline V gives CDR1 SGDLS, CDR2 YYNGEE. This CDR3 region has 16 residues. V lost 3 bases and J lost 4; bases outside the gene matches: 7. This CDR3 reads CASSASSGGRPDTQYF. CDR3 coding DNA: TGTGCCAGCAGCGCGTCTAGCGGGGGGAGACCAGATACGCAGTATTTT.

The table lists this clone with a few counts. This chain uses TRBV19 with TRBJ1-3, with 7 nucleotides matching TRBD1. The CDR3 loop spans 15 amino acids. Germline assignment: CDR1 LNHDA and CDR2 SQIVND (reference sequence). The trim removed 10 bases at V and 0 bases at J, leaving 9 bases unmatched. CDR3 DNA sequence: TGTGCCACCTACCGGTGGGACAGCTCTGGAAACACCATATATTTT. This codes for CATYRWDSSGNTIYF.

The chain employs TRBV6-1 and TRBJ2-1; D gene ambiguous. CDR3 length: 11 amino acids. Trimming took off 2 bases at V and 14 bases at J, with 10 bases between the two ends. Germline loops: CDR1 MNHNS, CDR2 SASEGT. Here the CDR3 DNA reads TGTGCCAGCAGTGAACGGCAGGTGGAGTTCTTC. As protein: CASSERQVEFF.

The chain has TRBV5-1 and TRBJ1-5, with TRBD1 matching 7 bases. Germline V CDR1 and CDR2: SGHRS, YFSETQ. This CDR3 spans 15 amino acids. The V segment lost 7 bases and the J segment 0 bases; nucleotides outside the gene matches: 7. The CDR3 DNA follows: TGCGCCAGCTACCTCGACAGGGATAGCAATCAGCCCCAGCATTTT. It translates to CASYLDRDSNQPQHF.